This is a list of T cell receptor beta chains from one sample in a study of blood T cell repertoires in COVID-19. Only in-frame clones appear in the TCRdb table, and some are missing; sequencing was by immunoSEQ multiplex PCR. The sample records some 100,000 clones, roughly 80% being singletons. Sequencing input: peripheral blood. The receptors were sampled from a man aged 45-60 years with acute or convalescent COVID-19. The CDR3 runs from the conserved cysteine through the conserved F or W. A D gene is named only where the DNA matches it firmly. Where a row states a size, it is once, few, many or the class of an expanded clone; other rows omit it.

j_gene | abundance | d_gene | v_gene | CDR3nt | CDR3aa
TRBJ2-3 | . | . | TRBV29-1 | TGCAGCGTTGAAGAGAGCGGCACAGATACGCAGTATTTT | CSVEESGTDTQYF
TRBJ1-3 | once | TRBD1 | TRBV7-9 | TGTGCCAGCAGCTTAGCAGGACAGGGGAACTCTGGAAACACCATATATTTT | CASSLAGQGNSGNTIYF
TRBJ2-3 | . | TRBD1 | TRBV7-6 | TGTGCCAGCAGCTTACGGACAGGGAGAGATACGCAGTATTTT | CASSLRTGRDTQYF
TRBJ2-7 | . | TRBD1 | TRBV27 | TGTGCCAGCAGTACCACCTCCCACAGGGGTTACGAGCAGTACTTC | CASSTTSHRGYEQYF
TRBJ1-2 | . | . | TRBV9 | TGTGCCAGCAGTACAACAGGGATCTATGGCTACACCTTC | CASSTTGIYGYTF
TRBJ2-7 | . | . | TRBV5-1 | TGCGCCAGCAGCTTGGACCCGAACAGTCAGGGCCACGAGCAGTACTTC | CASSLDPNSQGHEQYF
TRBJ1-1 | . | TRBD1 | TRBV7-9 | TGTGCCAGCAGCGACACCGGGACAGGGGACACTGAAGCTTTCTTT | CASSDTGTGDTEAFF
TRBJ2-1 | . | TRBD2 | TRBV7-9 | TGTGCCAGCAGCCCAGGACTAGCGAACGAGCTCTCCTACAATGAGCAGTTCTTC | CASSPGLANELSYNEQFF
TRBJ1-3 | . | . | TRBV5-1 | TGCGCCAGCAGACCGCAGGGGCTCTCTGGAAACACCATATATTTT | CASRPQGLSGNTIYF
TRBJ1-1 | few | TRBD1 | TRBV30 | TGTGCCCTTTCGCGAGGGGGCGATGCTGAAGCTTTCTTT | CALSRGGDAEAFF
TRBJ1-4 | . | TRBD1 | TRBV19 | TGTGCCAGTAGTATAGCGAGACAGGGTCATGAAAAACTGTTTTTT | CASSIARQGHEKLFF
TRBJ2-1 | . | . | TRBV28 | TGTGCCAGTACTATATACAATGAGCAGTTCTTC | CASTIYNEQFF
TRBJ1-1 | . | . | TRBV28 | TGTGCCAGCAGTTTAGGGACATACACTGAAGCTTTCTTT | CASSLGTYTEAFF
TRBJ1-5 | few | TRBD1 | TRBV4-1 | TGCGCCAGCAGCCGGGACAGAGATCAGCCCCAGCATTTT | CASSRDRDQPQHF
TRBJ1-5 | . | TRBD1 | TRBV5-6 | TGTGCCAGCACCAAGACAGGGATCAATCAGCCCCAGCATTTT | CASTKTGINQPQHF
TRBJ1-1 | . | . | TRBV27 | TGTGCCAGCAGTCATCGAGTTAACACTGAAGCTTTCTTT | CASSHRVNTEAFF
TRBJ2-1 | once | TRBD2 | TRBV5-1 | TGCGCCAGCAGCTTGGCCCCGAAGTCCAGCGGGGGGGCCGATGAGCAGTTCTTC | CASSLAPKSSGGADEQFF
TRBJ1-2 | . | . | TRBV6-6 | TGTGCCAGCAGTCCAAACTATGGCTACACCTTC | CASSPNYGYTF
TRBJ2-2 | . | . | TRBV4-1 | TGCGCCAGCAGCCAAGGAACAGGGTCCGGGGAGCTGTTTTTT | CASSQGTGSGELFF
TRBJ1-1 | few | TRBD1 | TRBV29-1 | TGCAGCGTTGCGTTCCGGGACAGGGGATTTGACACTGAAGCTTTCTTT | CSVAFRDRGFDTEAFF
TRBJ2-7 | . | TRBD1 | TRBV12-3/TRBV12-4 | TGTGCCAGCACCAAGACAGGGAGCGAGCAGTACTTC | CASTKTGSEQYF
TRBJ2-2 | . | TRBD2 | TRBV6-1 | TGTGCCAGCAGTGTCCCTAGCGGGGGGGCCCCCGGGGAGCTGTTTTTT | CASSVPSGGAPGELFF
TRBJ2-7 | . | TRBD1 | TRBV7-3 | TGTGCCAGCAGCTCCACCGGGACAGGGGCAGAGTACTTC | CASSSTGTGAEYF
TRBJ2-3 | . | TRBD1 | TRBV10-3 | TGTGCCATCAGATCGGGACAGAGACCCTCCCGGCAGTATTTT | CAIRSGQRPSRQYF
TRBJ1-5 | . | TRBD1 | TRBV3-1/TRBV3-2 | TGTGCCAGCAGCGACCGACAGGGGCTCCAGCCCCAGCATTTT | CASSDRQGLQPQHF
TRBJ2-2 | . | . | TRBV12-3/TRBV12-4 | TGTGCCAGCATGTCTCGAGCCGGCGGGGAGCTGTTTTTT | CASMSRAGGELFF
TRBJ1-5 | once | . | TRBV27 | TGTGCCAGCAGTTTAAGCCGTAGCAATCAGCCCCAGCATTTT | CASSLSRSNQPQHF
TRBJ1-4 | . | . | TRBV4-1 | TGCGCCAGCAGCCAACTCCAGGGAATTAATGAAAAACTGTTTTTT | CASSQLQGINEKLFF
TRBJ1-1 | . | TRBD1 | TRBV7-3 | TGTGCCAGCAGCTCGGGACAGGGCCACGCGAACACTGAAGCTTTCTTT | CASSSGQGHANTEAFF
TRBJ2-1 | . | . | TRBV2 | TGTGCCAGCAGTGATCTCCGTGAGCAGTTCTTC | CASSDLREQFF
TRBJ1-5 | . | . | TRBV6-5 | TGTGCCAGCATGGGGGCGACAGGCAATCAGCCCCAGCATTTT | CASMGATGNQPQHF
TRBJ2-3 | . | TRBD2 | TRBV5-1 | TGCGCCAGCAGCTTGGGGCTAGCGGGATACACAGATACGCAGTATTTT | CASSLGLAGYTDTQYF
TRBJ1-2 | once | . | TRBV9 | TGTGCCAGCAGCTTCCAGACAGCTAACTATGGCTACACCTTC | CASSFQTANYGYTF
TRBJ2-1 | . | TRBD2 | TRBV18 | TGTGCCAGCCTCCCCTCTAGCGGGAAAAACAATGAGCAGTTCTTC | CASLPSSGKNNEQFF
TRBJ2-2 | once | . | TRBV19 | TGTGCCAGTAGCAACAGCTACACCGGGGAGCTGTTTTTT | CASSNSYTGELFF
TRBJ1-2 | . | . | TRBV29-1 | TGCAGCGTTGAAGACCCAACTAACTATGGCTACACCTTC | CSVEDPTNYGYTF
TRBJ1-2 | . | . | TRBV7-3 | TGTGCCAGCAGCTTAACCGGGGAAACTAACTATGGCTACACCTTC | CASSLTGETNYGYTF
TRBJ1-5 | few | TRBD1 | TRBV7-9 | TGTGCCAGCAGCTTGGGACAGGGGGCCTCTTTTCAGCCCCAGCATTTT | CASSLGQGASFQPQHF
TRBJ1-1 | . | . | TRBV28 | TGTGCCAGCAGTCTCAGTTACGAAGCTTTCTTT | CASSLSYEAFF
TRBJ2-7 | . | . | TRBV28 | TGTGCCAGCAGTTTATCCGGGTCCGAGCAGTACTTC | CASSLSGSEQYF
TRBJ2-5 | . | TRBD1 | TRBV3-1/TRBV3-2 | TGTGCCAGCAGCCAAGAGCGCCTGACAGGGGCCGAGACCCAGTACTTC | CASSQERLTGAETQYF